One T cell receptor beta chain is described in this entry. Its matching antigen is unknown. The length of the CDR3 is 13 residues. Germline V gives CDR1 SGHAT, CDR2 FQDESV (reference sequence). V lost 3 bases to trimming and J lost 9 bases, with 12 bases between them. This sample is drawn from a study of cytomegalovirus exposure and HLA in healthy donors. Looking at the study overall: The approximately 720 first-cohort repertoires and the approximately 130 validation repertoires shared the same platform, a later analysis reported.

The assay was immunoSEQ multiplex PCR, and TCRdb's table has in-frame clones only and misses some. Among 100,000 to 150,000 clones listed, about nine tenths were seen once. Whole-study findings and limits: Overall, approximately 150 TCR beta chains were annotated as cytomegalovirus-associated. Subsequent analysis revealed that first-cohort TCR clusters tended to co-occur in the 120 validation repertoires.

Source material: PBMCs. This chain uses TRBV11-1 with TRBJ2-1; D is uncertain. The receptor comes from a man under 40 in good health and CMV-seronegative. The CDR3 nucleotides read TGTGCCAGCAGCTTGACGGCGGTACGTGAGCAGTTCTTC. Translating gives CASSLTAVREQFF.